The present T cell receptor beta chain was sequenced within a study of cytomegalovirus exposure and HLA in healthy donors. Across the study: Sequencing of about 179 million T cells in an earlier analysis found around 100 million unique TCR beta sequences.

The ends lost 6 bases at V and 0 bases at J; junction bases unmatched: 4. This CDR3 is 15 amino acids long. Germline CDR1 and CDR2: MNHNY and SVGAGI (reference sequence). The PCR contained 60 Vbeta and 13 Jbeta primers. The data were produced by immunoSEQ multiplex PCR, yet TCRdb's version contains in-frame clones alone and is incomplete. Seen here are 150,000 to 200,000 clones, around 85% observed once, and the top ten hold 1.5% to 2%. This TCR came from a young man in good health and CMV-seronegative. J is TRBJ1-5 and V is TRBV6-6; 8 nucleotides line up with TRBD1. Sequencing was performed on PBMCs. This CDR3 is CASSRDRYSNQPQHF. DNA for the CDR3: TGTGCCAGCAGCCGGGACAGGTATAGCAATCAGCCCCAGCATTTT.